This T cell receptor (beta chain) was identified in a study of blood T cells in healthy people across ages. Whole-study findings and limits: Without sorted subsets, naive and antigen-experienced compartments could not be conclusively compared. As age increased, TCR beta diversity per million T cells fell in a roughly linear fashion. Higher diversity and more naive CD4+ cells were features of long-lived donors, compared to aged donors.

Germline V gene data show CDR1 as MNHNS and CDR2 as SASEGT. This CDR3 has 15 residues. Together with a sample-barcoded 5' primer, a J-beta primer mix was included in a second PCR lasting roughly 6 to 12 cycles. TCRdb re-derived calls from the 5' RACE reads in MiXCR, one entry per CDR3 protein. This sample carries hundreds of thousands of distinct CDR3 sequences, approximately 40% of them seen once, and the ten largest clones take 25% to 35%. Worth noting for this clonotype: Its antigen is still unknown.

J is TRBJ2-4 and V is TRBV6-1; the match to TRBD1 covers 8 bases. Gene TRBJ2-5 matches the end of the DNA better, so the J call may be wrong. The TCR sequence derives from a man aged 80 or over in good health. Specimen: blood. CDR3 sequence: CASRPTGALQETQYF. In nucleotides, the CDR3 is TGTGCCAGCAGACCGACAGGGGCGTTACAAGAGACCCAGTACTTC.